This T cell receptor (beta chain) was captured by sequencing in a study of blood T cell repertoires in COVID-19. On the study more broadly: Sources were T cells, B-cell-depleted T cells, or PBMCs; the material itself was cDNA or gDNA.

As processed by the authors: It was from reference gene primer amplification that nucleated cell counts were estimated. TCRdb's copy holds only in-frame clones and misses some; the assay was immunoSEQ multiplex PCR. The V and J calls and clone size were taken over from that table, and D and trimming were inferred from the DNA. The sample includes about 270,000 clones, 85% of them seen just once. The sequenced material came from peripheral blood. This TCR derives from a woman in her forties or fifties with active or convalescent COVID-19.

The CDR3 DNA sequence: TGTGCCAGCAGCTTAGGACCCGGGACAGGAGGAAACATTCAGTACTTC. Translation: CASSLGPGTGGNIQYF. The chain carries TRBV7-2 and TRBJ2-4; 8 bases map to TRBD1. With V trimmed by 1 base and J by 6 bases, 8 bases remained unmatched. The CDR3 runs to 16 residues. The germline gives CDR1 SGHTA, CDR2 FQGNSA.